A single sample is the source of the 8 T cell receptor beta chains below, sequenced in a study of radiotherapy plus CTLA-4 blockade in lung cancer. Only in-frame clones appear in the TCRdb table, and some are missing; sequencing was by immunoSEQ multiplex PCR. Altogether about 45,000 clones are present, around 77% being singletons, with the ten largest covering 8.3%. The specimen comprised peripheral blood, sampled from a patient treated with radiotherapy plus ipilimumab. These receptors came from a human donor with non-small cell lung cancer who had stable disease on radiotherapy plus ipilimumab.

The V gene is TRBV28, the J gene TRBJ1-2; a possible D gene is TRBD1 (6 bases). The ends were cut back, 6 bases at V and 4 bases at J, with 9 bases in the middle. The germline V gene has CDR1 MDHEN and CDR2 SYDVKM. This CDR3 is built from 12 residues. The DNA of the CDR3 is TGTGCCAGCAGCCCGGACAGCTATGGCTACACCTTC. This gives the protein CASSPDSYGYTF.

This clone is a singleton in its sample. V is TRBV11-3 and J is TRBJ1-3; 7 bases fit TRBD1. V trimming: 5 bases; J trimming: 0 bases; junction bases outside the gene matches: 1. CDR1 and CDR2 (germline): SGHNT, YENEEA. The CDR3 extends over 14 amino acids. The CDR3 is CASSPGGSGNTIYF. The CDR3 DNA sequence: TGTGCCAGCAGCCCAGGGGGCTCTGGAAACACCATATATTTT.

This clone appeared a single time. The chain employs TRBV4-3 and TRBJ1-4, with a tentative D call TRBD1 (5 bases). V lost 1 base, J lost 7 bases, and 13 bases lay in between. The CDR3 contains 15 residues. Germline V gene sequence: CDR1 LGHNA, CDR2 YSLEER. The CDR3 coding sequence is TGCGCCAGCAGCCAAGCGGGTCAGGGAGGTGAAAAACTGTTTTTT. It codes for CASSQAGQGGEKLFF.

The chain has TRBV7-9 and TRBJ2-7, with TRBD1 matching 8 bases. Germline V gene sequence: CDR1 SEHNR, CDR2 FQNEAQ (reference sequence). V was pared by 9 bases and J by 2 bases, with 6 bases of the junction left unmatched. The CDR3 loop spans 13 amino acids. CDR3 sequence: CARIGQGAYEQYV. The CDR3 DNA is TGTGCCAGAATAGGACAGGGAGCCTACGAGCAGTACGTC.

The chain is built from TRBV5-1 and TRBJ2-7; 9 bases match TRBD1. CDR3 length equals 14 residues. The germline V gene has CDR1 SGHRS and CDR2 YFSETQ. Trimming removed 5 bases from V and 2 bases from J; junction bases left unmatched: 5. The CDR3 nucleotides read TGCGCCAGCAGGGAACAGGGGGCGGCCTACGAGCAGTACTTC. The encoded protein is CASREQGAAYEQYF.

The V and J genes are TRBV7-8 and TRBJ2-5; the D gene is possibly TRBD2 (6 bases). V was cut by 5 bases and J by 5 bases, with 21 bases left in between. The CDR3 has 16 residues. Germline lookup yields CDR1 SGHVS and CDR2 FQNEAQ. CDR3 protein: CASSVRDFQWRETQYF. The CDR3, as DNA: TGTGCCAGCAGCGTTAGGGACTTCCAGTGGCGTGAGACCCAGTACTTC. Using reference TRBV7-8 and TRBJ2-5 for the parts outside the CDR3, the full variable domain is GAGVSQSPRYKVAKRGQDVALRCDPISGHVSLFWYQQALGQGPEFLTYFQNEAQLDKSGLPSDRFFAERPEGSVSTLKIQRTQQEDSAVYLCASSVRDFQWRETQYFGPGTRLLVL.

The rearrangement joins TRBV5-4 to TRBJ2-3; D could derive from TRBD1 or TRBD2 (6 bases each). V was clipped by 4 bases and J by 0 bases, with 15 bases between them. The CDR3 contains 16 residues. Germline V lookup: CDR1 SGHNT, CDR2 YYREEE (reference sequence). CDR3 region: CASSGKGGPSTDTQYF. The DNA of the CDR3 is TGTGCCAGCAGCGGGAAGGGGGGCCCTAGCACAGATACGCAGTATTTT. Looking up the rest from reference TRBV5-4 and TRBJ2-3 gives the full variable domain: ETGVTQSPTHLIKTRGQQVTLRCSSQSGHNTVSWYQQALGQGPQFIFQYYREEENGRGNFPPRFSGLQFPNYSSELNVNALELDDSALYLCASSGKGGPSTDTQYFGPGTRLTVL.

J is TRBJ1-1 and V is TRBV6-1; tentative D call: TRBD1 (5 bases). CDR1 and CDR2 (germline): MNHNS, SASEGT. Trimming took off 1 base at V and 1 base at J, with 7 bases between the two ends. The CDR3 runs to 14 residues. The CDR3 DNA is TGTGCCAGCAGTGAAGAGGGACCGAACACTGAAGCTTTCTTT. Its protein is CASSEEGPNTEAFF.